Below, 27 T cell receptor beta chains from the same sample are listed, as sequenced in a study of CD8+CD57+ T cells in acquired aplastic anemia. The use of genomic DNA as template underpinned the TCR beta VDJ and CDR3 profiling. TCRdb itself ran the reads through MiXCR, one entry per CDR3 protein. The top ten clones hold approximately 42% of a sample with 180,000 or so distinct CDR3 sequences, nearly 65% of them seen once. It was patients with CD8+CD57+ cell expansion by flow cytometry who were chosen for sequencing. The sequencing input was sorted CD4+, CD8+, or CD8+CD57+ T cells (not recorded which) from PBMCs. All receptors derive from a human donor with aplastic anemia.

J is TRBJ2-5 and V is TRBV5-1; 10 bases fit TRBD2. Germline-derived CDR1 and CDR2 are SGHRS and YFSETQ. J gave up 5 bases and V 2 bases, and 9 bases lay outside the gene matches. This CDR3 is 16 amino acids long. The CDR3 DNA follows: TGCGCCAGCAGCTTAGCGGGAGGGATCCTTAGGGAGACCCAGTACTTC. Translated: CASSLAGGILRETQYF.

The chain joins TRBV29-1 to TRBJ1-1; D may be TRBD1 (5 bases). Germline V lookup: CDR1 SQVTM, CDR2 ANQGSEA. This CDR3 spans 14 amino acids. V was cut by 0 bases and J by 1 base, with 9 bases left in between. CDR3 region: CSVEDKGRNTEAFF. The CDR3 DNA follows: TGCAGCGTTGAAGATAAGGGGAGGAACACTGAAGCTTTCTTT.

The genes are TRBV2 and TRBJ2-5, with D unresolved. Trimming left V 5 bases short and J 7 bases short, with 11 bases between. Per germline, CDR1 SNHLY and CDR2 FYNNEI. The CDR3 is 12 amino acids. As DNA, the CDR3 is TGTGCCAGCAGTCCCCCGAGTGGGACCCAGTACTTC. As protein: CASSPPSGTQYF.

This chain uses TRBV20-1 with TRBJ2-5; 8 bases line up with TRBD1. The CDR3 runs 13 residues. V was pared by 6 bases and J by 3 bases, with 6 bases of the junction left unmatched. Germline lookup yields CDR1 DFQATT and CDR2 SNEGSKA (reference sequence). The CDR3 sequence is CSAPRGQEETQYF. Here the CDR3 DNA reads TGCAGTGCCCCACGGGGACAGGAAGAGACCCAGTACTTC.

The V call is TRBV7-9, the J call TRBJ2-7; D call uncertain. Germline-derived CDR1 and CDR2 are SEHNR and FQNEAQ (reference sequence). The CDR3 runs to 12 residues. V lost 5 bases and J lost 5, with 10 bases in between. The CDR3 protein is CASSPSKNEQYF. CDR3 coding DNA: TGTGCCAGCAGCCCCTCGAAGAACGAGCAGTACTTC. Full variable domain (rest looked up from reference TRBV7-9 and TRBJ2-7): DTGVSQNPRHKITKRGQNVTFRCDPISEHNRLYWYRQTLGQGPEFLTYFQNEAQLEKSRLLSDRFSAERPKGSFSTLEIQRTEQGDSAMYLCASSPSKNEQYFGPGTRLTVT.

The V call is TRBV5-1, the J call TRBJ2-7, with 9 nucleotides matching TRBD1. The CDR3 has 18 residues. The trim removed 3 bases at V and 6 bases at J, leaving 19 bases unmatched. Germline CDR1 is SGHRS and CDR2 is YFSETQ. The CDR3 DNA reads as TGCGCCAGCAGCTCACACATACTACCGGGACAGGGCCGGGGCGAGCAGTACTTC. Protein sequence: CASSSHILPGQGRGEQYF.

This clonotype occurred many times. This chain uses TRBV7-2 with TRBJ2-3; D unresolved. Trimming shortened V by 0 bases and J by 1 base, and 5 bases separated the two germline ends. The germline V gene encodes CDR1 SGHTA and CDR2 FQGNSA. The CDR3 consists of 14 residues. Written as DNA, the CDR3 is TGTGCCAGCAGCTTAGCCCGGGGCACAGATACGCAGTATTTT. Translating gives CASSLARGTDTQYF.

V usage is TRBV10-3 and J usage is TRBJ1-2; 9 bases are a match to TRBD1. This CDR3 has 14 amino acids. V dropped 6 bases and J dropped 8; count of bases not matched to a gene: 10. Germline V lookup: CDR1 ENHRY, CDR2 SYGVKD. Here the CDR3 DNA reads TGTGCCATCAGCGCACGGGACAGGGCGCAAGGCTACACCTTC. This codes for CAISARDRAQGYTF.

The chain carries TRBV9 and TRBJ1-1, with a tentative D call TRBD1 (5 bases). The CDR3 length is 15 residues. Germline assignment: CDR1 SGDLS and CDR2 YYNGEE. The V and J ends lost 3 bases and 4 bases respectively, with 16 bases between them. The CDR3 region is CASSAGTAPGTEAFF. CDR3 nucleotides: TGTGCCAGCAGCGCCGGGACCGCTCCGGGCACTGAAGCTTTCTTT.

The chain is built from TRBV20-1 and TRBJ1-3; D call uncertain. CDR1 DFQATT and CDR2 SNEGSKA come from the germline V gene (reference sequence). The CDR3 is 11 amino acids. Trimming shortened V by 5 bases and J by 4 bases, and 6 bases separated the two germline ends. The chain's CDR3 is CSAQNGNTIYF. Written as DNA, the CDR3 is TGCAGTGCTCAGAACGGAAACACCATATATTTT.

V usage is TRBV25-1 and J usage is TRBJ1-4; unclear D gene. Deletions cut 4 bases from V and 7 bases from J, with 7 bases between. Germline CDR1 and CDR2: MGHDK and SYGVNS. There are 12 residues in the CDR3. The CDR3 spells CASSGGFEKLFF. In DNA form, the CDR3 reads TGTGCCAGCAGTGGAGGGTTTGAAAAACTGTTTTTT. Looking up the rest from reference TRBV25-1 and TRBJ1-4 gives the full variable domain: EADIYQTPRYLVIGTGKKITLECSQTMGHDKMYWYQQDPGMELHLIHYSYGVNSTEKGDLSSESTVSRIRTEHFPLTLESARPSHTSQYLCASSGGFEKLFFGSGTQLSVL.

This clonotype was counted ten times or more. This rearrangement joins TRBV29-1 to TRBJ1-3; D ambiguous. This CDR3 comprises 15 residues. Germline assignment: CDR1 SQVTM and CDR2 ANQGSEA. Between the trimmed V and J ends, which lost 1 base and 1 base, there was a span of 11 bases. The CDR3 nucleotides are TGCAGCGTTGAAGTCTATGAGGGTTCTGGAAACACCATATATTTT. Translated: CSVEVYEGSGNTIYF. Complete variable domain (other parts from reference TRBV29-1 and TRBJ1-3): SAVISQKPSRDICQRGTSLTIQCQVDSQVTMMFWYRQQPGQSLTLIATANQGSEATYESGFVIDKFPISRPNLTFSTLTVSNMSPEDSSIYLCSVEVYEGSGNTIYFGEGSWLTVV.

Turning to this clonotype: Given the absence of the conserved phenylalanine or tryptophan at the CDR3 end, a read error is likely. J is TRBJ2-1 and V is TRBV20-1; the D is unclear. Germline V gene lookup returns CDR1 DFQATT and CDR2 SNEGSKA (reference sequence). Trimming removed 1 base from V and 10 bases from J, with 8 bases in between. The CDR3 length is 11 residues. In DNA form, the CDR3 reads TGCAGTGCTAGAGCCCCTTTGGAGCAGTTCCTC. Its protein product is CSARAPLEQFL.

The chain joins TRBV24-1 to TRBJ2-5; TRBD1 is a possible D gene (5 bases). The germline CDR1 and CDR2 sequences are KGHDR and SFDVKD. The germline V and J ends were trimmed by 3 bases and 2 bases, with 12 bases remaining between them. This CDR3 region has 15 residues. In DNA, the CDR3 is TGTGCCACCAGTGATGGGGCTTTTGCTCAAGAGACCCAGTACTTC. Protein product: CATSDGAFAQETQYF.

This chain uses TRBV9 with TRBJ2-5, with TRBD2 matching over 10 bases. The CDR3 spans 15 residues. The J segment lost 3 bases and the V segment lost 3 bases, leaving 5 bases of the junction unmatched. Germline V CDR1 and CDR2: SGDLS, YYNGEE. The CDR3 reads CASSASGRGEETQYF. Written as DNA, the CDR3 is TGTGCCAGCAGCGCTAGCGGGAGAGGGGAAGAGACCCAGTACTTC.

Many counts were recorded for this clonotype. The chain uses TRBV7-9 and TRBJ2-3; the D gene is possibly TRBD1 (6 bases). The germline V gene has CDR1 SEHNR and CDR2 FQNEAQ (reference sequence). V was trimmed by 5 bases and J by 4 bases, leaving 19 bases between them. CDR3 length equals 16 residues. The CDR3 DNA is TGTGCCAGCAGCCAAACAGGGAGTACCCCGCCAGATACGCAGTATTTT. It codes for CASSQTGSTPPDTQYF.

The rearrangement joins TRBV20-1 to TRBJ2-7; perhaps TRBD2 as D (5 bases). Trimming removed 4 bases from V and 2 bases from J, with 12 bases in between. Germline CDR1 and CDR2: DFQATT and SNEGSKA (reference sequence). This CDR3 region has 13 residues. CDR3 amino acids: CSANYGKAYEQYF. As DNA, the CDR3 is TGCAGTGCTAATTACGGGAAAGCCTACGAGCAGTACTTC.

The V call is TRBV2, the J call TRBJ2-7; D not resolved. Germline values: CDR1 SNHLY, CDR2 FYNNEI. Trimming cost V 4 bases and J 6 bases, with 19 bases left between them. The CDR3 has 15 amino acids. CDR3 sequence (DNA): TGTGCCAGCAGTGCCCTCGACACTTCCATCGGCGAGCAGTACTTC. It codes for CASSALDTSIGEQYF.

V and J are TRBV25-1 and TRBJ2-1; a weak D match, TRBD1 (6 bases). Trimming took 6 bases from V and 8 from J, leaving 17 bases between them. The V gene's germline CDR1 is MGHDK and CDR2 SYGVNS. There are 14 residues in the CDR3. This chain's CDR3 is CASSPSWGRDEQFF. The CDR3 nucleotides are TGTGCCAGCAGCCCATCCTGGGGGCGGGATGAGCAGTTCTTC.

The chain has TRBV2 and TRBJ2-7; no reliable D call. The V and J ends lost 8 bases and 3 bases respectively, with 8 bases between them. Germline V gene data show CDR1 as SNHLY and CDR2 as FYNNEI. The CDR3 is made up of 11 amino acids. The chain's CDR3 is CASWMGYEQYF. In DNA form, the CDR3 reads TGTGCCAGCTGGATGGGCTACGAGCAGTACTTC. Looking up the rest from reference TRBV2 and TRBJ2-7 gives the full variable domain: EPEVTQTPSHQVTQMGQEVILRCVPISNHLYFYWYRQILGQKVEFLVSFYNNEISEKSEIFDDQFSVERPDGSNFTLKIRSTKLEDSAMYFCASWMGYEQYFGPGTRLTVT.

This sequence joins TRBV12-3 or TRBV12-4 and TRBJ1-4; D is uncertain. CDR3 length: 13 residues. Trimming removed 2 bases from V and 8 bases from J, with 9 bases in between. For the CDR3, the DNA is TGTGCCAGCAGTTTAATTCGGGCCGAAAAACTGTTTTTT. It encodes CASSLIRAEKLFF.

The chain recombines TRBV19 with TRBJ1-5; the D is unclear. This CDR3 spans 13 amino acids. Trimming pared 5 bases from V and 1 base from J, leaving 6 bases between. The germline CDR1 and CDR2 sequences are LNHDA and SQIVND (reference sequence). Written as DNA, the CDR3 is TGTGCCAGTAGTTACACCAGCAATCAGCCCCAGCATTTT. Translation: CASSYTSNQPQHF. Looking up the rest from reference TRBV19 and TRBJ1-5 gives the full variable domain: DGGITQSPKYLFRKEGQNVTLSCEQNLNHDAMYWYRQDPGQGLRLIYYSQIVNDFQKGDIAEGYSVSREKKESFPLTVTSAQKNPTAFYLCASSYTSNQPQHFGDGTRLSIL.

The chain combines TRBV20-1 with TRBJ2-1, with unresolved D. The V and J ends lost 6 bases and 9 bases respectively, with 18 bases between them. Germline V gene lookup returns CDR1 DFQATT and CDR2 SNEGSKA (reference sequence). There are 13 residues in the CDR3. The CDR3 here is CSAPRGGGPEQFF. Here the CDR3 DNA reads TGCAGTGCCCCCCGCGGTGGTGGCCCTGAGCAGTTCTTC.

This clonotype was detected only once. The J gene is TRBJ2-1, the V gene TRBV9, with TRBD2 matching 8 bases. The CDR3 is made up of 15 amino acids. Germline trimming cut 2 bases from V and 5 bases from J; bases unmatched to any gene: 6. The germline gives CDR1 SGDLS, CDR2 YYNGEE. The CDR3 DNA reads as TGTGCCAGCAGCGTTGGCGGGGGGCCAAACAATGAGCAGTTCTTC. It specifies CASSVGGGPNNEQFF.

This clonotype came up many times. The chain is built from TRBV15 and TRBJ2-7, with 9 positions matching TRBD1. The V gene's germline CDR1 is LNHNV and CDR2 YYDKDF (reference sequence). Trimming removed 3 bases from V and 4 bases from J; junction bases left unmatched: 10. CDR3 size: 16 residues. The CDR3 spells CATSSPSGDRAYEQYF. The CDR3 nucleotides are TGTGCCACCAGCAGTCCTTCCGGGGACAGGGCTTACGAGCAGTACTTC.

To note about this clonotype: A read error may explain this, as a much larger clone is one base away. The final CDR3 position lacks the conserved phenylalanine or tryptophan, pointing to a likely read error. The chain recombines TRBV11-3 with TRBJ2-1; 10 bases map to TRBD1. J was trimmed by 8 bases and V by 3 bases; bases with no gene match: 16. Germline assignment: CDR1 SGHNT and CDR2 YENEEA. This CDR3 region has 18 residues. CDR3 loop: CASSFRSDGDRGVDEQFC. In DNA form, the CDR3 reads TGTGCCAGCAGCTTTAGGTCTGACGGGGACAGGGGCGTAGATGAGCAGTTCTGC.

This clonotype showed up many times. V is TRBV12-3 or TRBV12-4 and J is TRBJ2-1; 11 nucleotides align to TRBD1. Trimming removed 5 bases from V and 4 bases from J; junction bases left unmatched: 10. This CDR3 region has 17 residues. The CDR3 protein is CASSPPAGTGGYNEQFF. The DNA for the CDR3 is TGTGCCAGCAGTCCCCCCGCCGGGACAGGGGGGTACAATGAGCAGTTCTTC.